This passage covers 14 T cell receptor beta chains from one sample sequenced in a study of OX40 agonist ivuxolimab in advanced cancers. The repertoire was sequenced with immunoSEQ multiplex PCR; TCRdb's copy has only in-frame clones and lacks some. The repertoire has 55,000 to 80,000 clones, about four fifths of them found once; the top ten carry around 1%. The sample in question was CD4+ or CD8+ T cells sorted from blood, obtained in a trial of the OX40 agonist ivuxolimab. These TCRs come from an adult with an advanced solid tumor such as melanoma, head and neck, liver or kidney cancer.

CDR3 DNA sequence: TGTGCCTGGAGTGTCCCTGGACACCCCTCCTACGAGCAGTACTTC. Translation gives CAWSVPGHPSYEQYF. The rearrangement links TRBV30 to TRBJ2-7; maybe TRBD1 (5 bases). V shed 0 bases and J shed 0 bases, with 12 bases lying between them. The germline gives CDR1 GTSNPN, CDR2 SVGIG (reference sequence). The CDR3 runs 15 residues.

This chain uses TRBV15 with TRBJ2-6; D may be TRBD1 or TRBD2 (5 bases each). Trimming took 1 base from V and 1 from J, leaving 8 bases between them. This CDR3 comprises 16 residues. Germline assignment: CDR1 LNHNV and CDR2 YYDKDF (reference sequence). CDR3 amino acids: CATSRGEGSGANVLTF. The CDR3 DNA is TGTGCCACCAGCAGAGGCGAGGGGTCTGGGGCCAACGTCCTGACTTTC.

For the CDR3, the DNA is TGTGCCAGCAGTCAAGGCACTGTTAGGGTGGCCCAGTACTTC. The encoded protein is CASSQGTVRVAQYF. This chain connects TRBV7-6 to TRBJ2-5; D ambiguous. The CDR3 loop spans 14 amino acids. Germline CDR1 is SGHVS and CDR2 is FNYEAQ. V was shortened by 6 bases and J by 9 bases, with 20 bases between the two germline ends.

This chain uses TRBV6-5 with TRBJ1-1; no firm D call. The CDR3 extends over 13 amino acids. V lost 4 bases and J lost 5, with 11 bases in between. Germline V lookup: CDR1 MNHEY, CDR2 SVGAGI. The CDR3 DNA sequence: TGTGCCAGCAGTTTTCAGTGGGGTACTGAAGCTTTCTTT. Protein: CASSFQWGTEAFF.

The chain links TRBV6-4 to TRBJ2-1; D remains ambiguous. The CDR3 contains 17 residues. Trimming removed 0 bases from V and 0 bases from J, with 12 bases in between. Germline lookup yields CDR1 MRHNA and CDR2 SNTAGT. The CDR3 reads CASSDSFHASSYNEQFF. CDR3 nucleotide sequence: TGTGCCAGCAGTGACTCGTTTCATGCAAGCTCCTACAATGAGCAGTTCTTC.

V gene TRBV18 combines with J gene TRBJ1-2; the D is unclear. The ends were cut back, 5 bases at V and 4 bases at J, with 11 bases in the middle. This CDR3 spans 13 amino acids. CDR1 is KGHSH, CDR2 LQKENI, per germline. The CDR3 here is CASSSLTGYGYTF. The CDR3 DNA is TGTGCCAGCTCATCACTGACGGGCTATGGCTACACCTTC.

The gene calls are TRBV5-6 and TRBJ1-6; D is perhaps TRBD1 (6 bases). Germline V lookup: CDR1 SGHDT, CDR2 YYEEEE. The CDR3 contains 16 residues. Trimming cost V 4 bases and J 6 bases, with 17 bases left between them. CDR3 in DNA: TGTGCCAGCAGCAACAGACAGGTTTTCGGTAATTCACCCCTCCACTTT. As protein: CASSNRQVFGNSPLHF.

The genes are TRBV27 and TRBJ1-2; no clear D gene. Germline lookup yields CDR1 MNHEY and CDR2 SMNVEV (reference sequence). V was clipped by 7 bases and J by 7 bases, with 19 bases between them. This CDR3 comprises 14 residues. CDR3 bases: TGTGCCAGCACCCCTTTTAGAGGGAGAGGTGGCTACACCTTC. Translating gives CASTPFRGRGGYTF.

This chain connects TRBV9 to TRBJ1-5, with D tentatively TRBD1 (6 bases). Germline CDR1 is SGDLS and CDR2 is YYNGEE. The CDR3 is 14 amino acids. The ends were cut back, 0 bases at V and 6 bases at J, with 10 bases in the middle. The CDR3 DNA reads TGTGCCAGCAGCGTAGGGACAGACCGTCAGCCCCAGCATTTT. Translating gives CASSVGTDRQPQHF.

The V call is TRBV5-4, the J call TRBJ1-2; 7 bases fit TRBD1. Trimming at V came to 4 bases and at J to 2 bases, leaving 11 bases not matched to a gene. The CDR3 has 16 amino acids. The germline V gene encodes CDR1 SGHNT and CDR2 YYREEE (reference sequence). The CDR3 region has the DNA TGTGCCAGCAGCACGGGACAGAACCGCCTGAACTATGGCTACACCTTC. It translates to CASSTGQNRLNYGYTF.

This sequence joins TRBV5-1 and TRBJ2-2, with D possibly being TRBD1 or TRBD2 (5 bases each). The CDR3 covers 15 residues. Germline loops: CDR1 SGHRS, CDR2 YFSETQ. V lost 0 bases and J lost 7, with 13 bases in between. CDR3 bases: TGCGCCAGCAGCTTGGAGCCCCAGGGAGACGGGGAGCTGTTTTTT. Its translation: CASSLEPQGDGELFF.

This chain uses TRBV29-1 with TRBJ1-1; no reliable D call. V lost 3 bases and J 4 bases, leaving 6 bases between the germline ends. CDR3 size: 11 residues. Germline CDR1 reads SQVTM; CDR2 reads ANQGSEA. CDR3 DNA sequence: TGCAGCGTTGAGTGGTTCACTGAAGCTTTCTTT. It specifies CSVEWFTEAFF.

The CDR3: CASSQSSPETQYF. The CDR3 DNA reads TGTGCCAGCAGCCAATCATCCCCAGAGACCCAGTACTTC. This chain links TRBV14 with TRBJ2-5; D is undetermined. Trimming removed 2 bases from V and 4 bases from J, with 8 bases in between. Germline V gene lookup returns CDR1 SGHDN and CDR2 FVKESK. The CDR3 has 13 amino acids.

DNA for the CDR3: TGTGCCAGCAGCCGGGGGGCGAACGGGGAGCTGTTTTTT. Translating gives CASSRGANGELFF. The chain uses TRBV7-2 and TRBJ2-2; possibly TRBD2 for D (7 bases). The CDR3 is made up of 13 amino acids. V lost 5 bases and J lost 7, with 11 bases in between. The germline gives CDR1 SGHTA, CDR2 FQGNSA.